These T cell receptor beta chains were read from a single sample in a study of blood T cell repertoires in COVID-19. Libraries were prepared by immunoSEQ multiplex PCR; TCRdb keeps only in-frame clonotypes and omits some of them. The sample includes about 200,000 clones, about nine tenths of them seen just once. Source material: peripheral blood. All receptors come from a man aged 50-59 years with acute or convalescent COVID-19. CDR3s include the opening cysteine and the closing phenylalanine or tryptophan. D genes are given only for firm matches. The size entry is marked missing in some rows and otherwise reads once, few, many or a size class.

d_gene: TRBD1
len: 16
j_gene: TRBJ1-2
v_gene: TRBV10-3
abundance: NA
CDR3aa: CAISESGTGGKDGYTF
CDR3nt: TGTGCCATCAGTGAGTCGGGGACAGGGGGGAAAGATGGCTACACCTTC

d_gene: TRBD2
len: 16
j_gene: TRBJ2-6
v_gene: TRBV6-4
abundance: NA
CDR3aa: CASSERGGSGANVLTF
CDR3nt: TGTGCCAGCAGTGAGCGGGGGGGCTCTGGGGCCAACGTCCTGACTTTC

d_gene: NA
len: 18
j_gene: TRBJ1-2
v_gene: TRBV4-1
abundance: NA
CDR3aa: CASSQVIRQRSGNYGYTF
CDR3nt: TGCGCCAGCAGCCAAGTGATTCGACAAAGGTCAGGGAACTATGGCTACACCTTC

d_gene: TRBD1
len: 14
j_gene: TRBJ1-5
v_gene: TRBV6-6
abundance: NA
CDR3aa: CASSYDRGRQPQHF
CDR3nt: TGTGCCAGCAGTTACGATAGGGGGCGTCAGCCCCAGCATTTT

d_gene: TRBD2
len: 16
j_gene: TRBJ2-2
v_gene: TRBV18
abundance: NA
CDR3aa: CASSPPSGGNTGELFF
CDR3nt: TGTGCCAGCTCACCACCCAGCGGGGGGAACACCGGGGAGCTGTTTTTT

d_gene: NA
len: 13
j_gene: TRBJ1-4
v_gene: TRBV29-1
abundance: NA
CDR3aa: CSGRLATNEKLFF
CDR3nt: TGCAGCGGGAGACTAGCAACTAATGAAAAACTGTTTTTT

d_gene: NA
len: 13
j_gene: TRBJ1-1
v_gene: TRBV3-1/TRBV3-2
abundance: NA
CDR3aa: CASSLGANTEAFF
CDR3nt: TGTGCCAGCAGCCTTGGGGCAAACACTGAAGCTTTCTTT

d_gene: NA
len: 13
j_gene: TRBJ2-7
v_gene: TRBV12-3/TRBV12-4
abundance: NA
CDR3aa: CASSPTYYYEQYF
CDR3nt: TGTGCCAGCAGTCCTACCTATTACTACGAGCAGTACTTC

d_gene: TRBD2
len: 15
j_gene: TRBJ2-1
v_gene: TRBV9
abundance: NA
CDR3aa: CASSGLAGGNNEQFF
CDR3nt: TGTGCCAGCAGCGGACTAGCGGGGGGGAACAATGAGCAGTTCTTC

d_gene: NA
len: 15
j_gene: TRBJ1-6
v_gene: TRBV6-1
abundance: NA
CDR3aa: CASSESGGVNSPLHF
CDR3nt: TGTGCCAGCAGTGAATCCGGGGGGGTTAATTCACCCCTCCACTTT

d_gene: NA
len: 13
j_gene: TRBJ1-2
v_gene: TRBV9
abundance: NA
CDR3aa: CASSVVTGYGYTF
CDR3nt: TGTGCCAGCAGCGTAGTAACAGGCTATGGCTACACCTTC

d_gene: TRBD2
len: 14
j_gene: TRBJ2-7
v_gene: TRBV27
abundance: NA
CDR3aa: CASRVLAGGYEQYF
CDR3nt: TGTGCCAGCAGGGTCCTAGCGGGGGGCTACGAGCAGTACTTC

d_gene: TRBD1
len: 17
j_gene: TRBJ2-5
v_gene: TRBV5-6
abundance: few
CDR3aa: CASSLTGPGQTEETQYF
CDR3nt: TGTGCCAGCAGCTTAACGGGTCCGGGACAGACAGAAGAGACCCAGTACTTC

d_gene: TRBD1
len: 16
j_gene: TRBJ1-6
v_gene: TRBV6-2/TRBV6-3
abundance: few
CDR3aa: CASSTTDRGFDSPLHF
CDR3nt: TGTGCCAGCAGTACCACGGACAGGGGGTTTGATTCACCCCTCCACTTT

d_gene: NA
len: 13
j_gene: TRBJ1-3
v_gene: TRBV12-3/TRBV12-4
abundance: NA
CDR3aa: CASSLGSGNTIYF
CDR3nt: TGTGCCAGCAGTCTCGGTTCTGGAAACACCATATATTTT

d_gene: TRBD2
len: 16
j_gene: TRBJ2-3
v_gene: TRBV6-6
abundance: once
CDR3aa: CASSYSIASGGAGQYF
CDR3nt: TGTGCCAGCAGTTACTCGATTGCTAGCGGGGGGGCCGGGCAGTATTTT

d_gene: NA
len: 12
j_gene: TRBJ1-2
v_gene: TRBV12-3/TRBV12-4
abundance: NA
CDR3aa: CASSLPGISYTF
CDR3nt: TGTGCCAGCAGTTTGCCGGGGATTAGCTACACCTTC

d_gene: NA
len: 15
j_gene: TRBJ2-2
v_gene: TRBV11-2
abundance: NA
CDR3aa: CASSLGSRNTGELFF
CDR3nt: TGTGCCAGCAGCTTAGGGAGCCGGAACACCGGGGAGCTGTTTTTT

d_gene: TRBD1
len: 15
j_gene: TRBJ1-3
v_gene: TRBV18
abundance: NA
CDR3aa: CASSQNRGAGNTIYF
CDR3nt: TGTGCCAGCTCACAGAACAGGGGAGCTGGAAACACCATATATTTT

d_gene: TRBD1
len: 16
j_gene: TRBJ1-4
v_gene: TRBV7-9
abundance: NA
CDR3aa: CASSLSDRGLNEKLFF
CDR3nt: TGTGCCAGCAGCTTGTCGGACAGGGGGCTCAATGAAAAACTGTTTTTT

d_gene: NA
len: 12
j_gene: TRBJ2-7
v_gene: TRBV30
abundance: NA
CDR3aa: CAWKGQYYEQYF
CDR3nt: TGTGCCTGGAAGGGGCAGTACTACGAGCAGTACTTC

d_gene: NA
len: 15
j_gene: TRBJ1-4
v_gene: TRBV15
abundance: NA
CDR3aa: CATSRQGGTNEKLFF
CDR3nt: TGTGCCACCAGCAGACAAGGAGGGACTAATGAAAAACTGTTTTTT

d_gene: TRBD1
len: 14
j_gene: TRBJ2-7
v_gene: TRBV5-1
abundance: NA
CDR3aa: CASSEGQGFYEQYF
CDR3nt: TGCGCCAGCAGCGAGGGACAGGGGTTCTACGAGCAGTACTTC

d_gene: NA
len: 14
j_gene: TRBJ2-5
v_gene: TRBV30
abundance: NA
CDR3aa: CAWSVQPLEETQYF
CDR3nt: TGTGCCTGGAGTGTACAACCCCTCGAAGAGACCCAGTACTTC

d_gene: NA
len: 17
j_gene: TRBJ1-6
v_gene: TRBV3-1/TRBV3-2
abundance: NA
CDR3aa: CASSPPTEPSVNSPLHF
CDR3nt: TGTGCCAGCAGCCCCCCGACAGAGCCAAGCGTTAATTCACCCCTCCACTTT

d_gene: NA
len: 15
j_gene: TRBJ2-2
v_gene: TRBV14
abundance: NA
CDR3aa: CASQLGARGTGELFF
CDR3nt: TGTGCCAGCCAATTGGGGGCCCGTGGCACCGGGGAGCTGTTTTTT

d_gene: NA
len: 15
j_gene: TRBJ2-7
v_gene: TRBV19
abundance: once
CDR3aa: CASSIRSQGSYEQYF
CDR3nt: TGTGCCAGTAGTATTCGATCTCAGGGGTCCTACGAGCAGTACTTC

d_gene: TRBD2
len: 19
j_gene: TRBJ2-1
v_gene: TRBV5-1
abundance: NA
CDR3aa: CASSAIGASGAPSYNEQFF
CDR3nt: TGCGCCAGCAGCGCCATCGGGGCTAGCGGGGCTCCCTCCTACAATGAGCAGTTCTTC

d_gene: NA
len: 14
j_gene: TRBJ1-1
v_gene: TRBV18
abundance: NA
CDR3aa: CASSPRQKDTEAFF
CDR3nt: TGTGCCAGCTCACCAAGACAAAAAGACACTGAAGCTTTCTTT

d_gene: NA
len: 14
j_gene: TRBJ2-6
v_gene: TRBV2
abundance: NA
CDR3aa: CAILIRVGANVLTF
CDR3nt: TGTGCCATCTTGATTCGGGTCGGGGCCAACGTCCTGACTTTC

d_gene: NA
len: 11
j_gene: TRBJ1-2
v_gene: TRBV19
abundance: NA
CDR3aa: CASSQNYGYTF
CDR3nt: TGTGCCAGTAGTCAGAACTATGGCTACACCTTC

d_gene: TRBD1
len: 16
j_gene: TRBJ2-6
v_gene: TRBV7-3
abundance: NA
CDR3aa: CASRDRGPSGANVLTF
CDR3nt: TGTGCCAGCAGGGACAGGGGACCCTCTGGGGCCAACGTCCTGACTTTC

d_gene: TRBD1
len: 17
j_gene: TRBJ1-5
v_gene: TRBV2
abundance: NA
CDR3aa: CASSPPTGQGHNQPQHF
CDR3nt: TGTGCCAGCAGTCCCCCCACCGGACAGGGGCATAATCAGCCCCAGCATTTT

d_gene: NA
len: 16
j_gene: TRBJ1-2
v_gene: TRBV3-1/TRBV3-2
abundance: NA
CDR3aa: CASSQDGQGLNYGYTF
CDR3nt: TGTGCCAGCAGCCAAGATGGGCAGGGCCTTAACTATGGCTACACCTTC

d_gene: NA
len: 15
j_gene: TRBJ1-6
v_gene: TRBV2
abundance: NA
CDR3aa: CASSESETYNSPLHF
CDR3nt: TGTGCCAGCAGTGAATCAGAAACCTATAATTCACCCCTCCACTTT

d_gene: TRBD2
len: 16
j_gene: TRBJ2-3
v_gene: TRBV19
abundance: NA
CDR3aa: CASSGLAGKPTDTQYF
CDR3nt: TGTGCCAGTAGCGGACTAGCGGGGAAACCCACAGATACGCAGTATTTT

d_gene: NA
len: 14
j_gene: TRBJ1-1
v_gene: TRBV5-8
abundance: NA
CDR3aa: CASSLEFRGTEAFF
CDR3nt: TGTGCCAGCAGCTTGGAATTTCGGGGGACTGAAGCTTTCTTT

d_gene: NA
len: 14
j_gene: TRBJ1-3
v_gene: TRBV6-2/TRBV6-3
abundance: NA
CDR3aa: CASSYPGGGRAEDF
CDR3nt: TGTGCCAGCAGTTACCCTGGGGGCGGCCGCGCTGAGGATTTT

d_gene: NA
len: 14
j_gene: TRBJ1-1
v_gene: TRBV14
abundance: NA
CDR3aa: CASSQEIGRAEAFF
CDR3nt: TGTGCCAGCAGCCAAGAGATTGGGAGAGCTGAAGCTTTCTTT

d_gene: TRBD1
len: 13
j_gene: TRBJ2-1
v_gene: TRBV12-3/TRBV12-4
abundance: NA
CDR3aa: CASRQGRLDEQFF
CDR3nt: TGTGCCAGTAGACAGGGAAGGTTAGATGAGCAGTTCTTC

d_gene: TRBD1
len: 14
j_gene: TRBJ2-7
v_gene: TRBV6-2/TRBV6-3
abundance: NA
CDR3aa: CASSYGTGGSEQYF
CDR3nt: TGTGCCAGCAGTTACGGGACAGGGGGCTCCGAGCAGTACTTC

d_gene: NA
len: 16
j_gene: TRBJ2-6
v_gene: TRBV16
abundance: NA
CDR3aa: CASSQSEISGANVLTF
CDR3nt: TGTGCCAGCAGCCAATCGGAGATCTCTGGGGCCAACGTCCTGACTTTC